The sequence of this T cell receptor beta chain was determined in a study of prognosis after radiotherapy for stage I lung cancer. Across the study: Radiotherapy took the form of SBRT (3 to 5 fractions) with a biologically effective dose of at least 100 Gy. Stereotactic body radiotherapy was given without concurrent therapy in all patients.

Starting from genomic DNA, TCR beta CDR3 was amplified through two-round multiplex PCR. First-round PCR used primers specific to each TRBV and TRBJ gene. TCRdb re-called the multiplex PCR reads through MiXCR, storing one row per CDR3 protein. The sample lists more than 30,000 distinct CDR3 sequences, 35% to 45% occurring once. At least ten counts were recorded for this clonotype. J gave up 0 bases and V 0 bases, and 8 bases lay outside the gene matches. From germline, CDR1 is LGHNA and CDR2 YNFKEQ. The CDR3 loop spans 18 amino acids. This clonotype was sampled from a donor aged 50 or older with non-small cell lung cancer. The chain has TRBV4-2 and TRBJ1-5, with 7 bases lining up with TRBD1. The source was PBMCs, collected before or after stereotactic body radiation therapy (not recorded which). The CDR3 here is CASSQDGGGGYSNQPQHF. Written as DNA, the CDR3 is TGTGCCAGCAGCCAAGACGGGGGAGGGGGCTATAGCAATCAGCCCCAGCATTTT.